One TCR beta chain is described in this entry. This entry belongs to a study of blood T cell repertoires in COVID-19. Across the study: Sites across the United States, Italy and Spain contributed samples from acute and convalescent COVID-19.

Per the original data handling: Cell counts per sample came from amplifying reference gene primers. Sequencing was performed with immunoSEQ multiplex PCR; in TCRdb, only in-frame clones are kept and a portion is missing. V and J calls and clone size are those listed in that table; D and trimming were worked out from the DNA. The sample consists of a few hundred thousand clones, just over 85% of them appearing once. V dropped 9 bases and J dropped 2 bases, with 17 bases sitting between them. This CDR3 spans 15 amino acids. From germline, CDR1 is MDHEN and CDR2 SYDVKM. The TCR originated in a woman younger than 45 with active or convalescent COVID-19. The source material was peripheral blood. The chain couples TRBV28 to TRBJ1-5; TRBD1 is a possible D gene (5 bases). The DNA for the CDR3 is TGTGCCAGTGCCCCGGGGGTAGTGGGCAATCAGCCCCAGCATTTT. Its translation is CASAPGVVGNQPQHF.